This passage covers 15 T cell receptor beta chains from one sample sequenced in a study of beta chain features in type 1 diabetes. The study, taken as a whole, reports: TCRB CDR3s were moderately but significantly shorter in Type 1 diabetes patients in all four CD4+ subsets.

What these receptors recognize is not known. Reverse transcribing all isolated RNA meant expressed TCRB transcripts were sequenced. Assay: immunoSEQ multiplex PCR; the TCRdb copy retains only in-frame clones and omits some. This sample yields about 240,000 clones, of which approximately 15% are seen a single time; approximately 0.018% belongs to the top ten. Source material: naive CD4+ T cells from blood. All receptors come from a man aged 25-45 years with type 1 diabetes.

The chain combines TRBV7-9 with TRBJ2-7; TRBD1 aligns across 9 bases. V trimming: 4 bases; J trimming: 4 bases; junction bases outside the gene matches: 5. The CDR3 length is 14 residues. Per germline, CDR1 SEHNR and CDR2 FQNEAQ (reference sequence). Here the CDR3 reads CASSSMGQGYEQYF. The DNA for the CDR3 is TGTGCCAGCAGCTCGATGGGACAGGGTTACGAGCAGTACTTC.

The V gene is TRBV18, the J gene TRBJ1-1; 7 nucleotides align to TRBD1. J was trimmed by 0 bases and V by 3 bases; bases with no gene match: 13. Germline V gene data show CDR1 as KGHSH and CDR2 as LQKENI. This CDR3 has 18 amino acids. CDR3 loop: CASSPTSGGIVMNTEAFF. The CDR3 region has the DNA TGTGCCAGCTCACCGACCTCAGGGGGGATTGTCATGAACACTGAAGCTTTCTTT.

This clone occurred a few times. The genes are TRBV19 and TRBJ1-1; weak D call: TRBD1 (5 bases). Germline V gives CDR1 LNHDA, CDR2 SQIVND (reference sequence). With 4 bases removed from V and 5 bases from J, the gap between germline ends came to 14 bases. CDR3 size: 14 residues. The CDR3 coding sequence is TGTGCCAGTAGTACGACCTGGGGCGGAACTGAAGCTTTCTTT. Amino acids: CASSTTWGGTEAFF.

The chain recombines TRBV14 with TRBJ2-5; tentative D call: TRBD1 (6 bases). The ends were cut back, 5 bases at V and 1 base at J, with 11 bases in the middle. CDR3 length: 14 residues. CDR1 is SGHDN and CDR2 is FVKESK in the germline V gene. CDR3 in amino acids: CASSGTSSQETQYF. For the CDR3, the DNA is TGTGCCAGCAGCGGGACAAGTTCCCAAGAGACCCAGTACTTC.

This sequence joins TRBV30 and TRBJ2-6; D not resolved. V dropped 3 bases and J dropped 0 bases, with 6 bases sitting between them. Germline CDR1 and CDR2: GTSNPN and SVGIG (reference sequence). CDR3 length: 14 amino acids. The chain's CDR3 is CAWRRLSGANVLTF. The DNA of the CDR3 is TGTGCCTGGAGGCGTCTCTCTGGGGCCAACGTCCTGACTTTC.

CDR3 sequence (DNA): TGTGCCAGCAGCCTCGGACAGCCTGAAGCTTTCTTT. This gives the protein CASSLGQPEAFF. The V and J genes are TRBV11-2 and TRBJ1-1, with D tentatively TRBD1 (6 bases). The CDR3 runs to 12 residues. CDR1 is SGHAT, CDR2 FQNNGV, per germline. Trimming stripped 5 bases from V and 6 bases from J, with 10 bases between.

This clone was observed a handful of times. The chain carries TRBV6-5 and TRBJ2-3, with 7 bases fitting TRBD2. The germline CDR1 and CDR2 sequences are MNHEY and SVGAGI. With 0 bases clipped from V and 4 bases from J, the junction kept 7 bases outside the gene matches. The CDR3 totals 16 residues. DNA of the CDR3: TGTGCCAGCAGTTACTCGATTGCGGGAGCGGCAGATACGCAGTATTTT. This encodes CASSYSIAGAADTQYF.

This clone was detected only a few times. This rearrangement joins TRBV9 to TRBJ2-1; 12 bases align to TRBD2. CDR3 length: 15 amino acids. Germline V lookup: CDR1 SGDLS, CDR2 YYNGEE. V was pared by 0 bases and J by 10 bases, with 5 bases of the junction left unmatched. The CDR3 reads CASSVGLAGVDEQFF. In DNA form, the CDR3 reads TGTGCCAGCAGCGTAGGACTAGCGGGAGTTGACGAGCAGTTCTTC.

This clone was observed a few times. This chain joins TRBV18 and TRBJ1-1; 7 nucleotides match TRBD1. The germline V gene encodes CDR1 KGHSH and CDR2 LQKENI. The ends lost 6 bases at V and 1 base at J; junction bases unmatched: 8. The CDR3 is 15 residues long. CDR3: CASSFRDSSNTEAFF. The CDR3 bases are TGTGCCAGCTCGTTCCGGGACAGCTCGAACACTGAAGCTTTCTTT.

This clone showed up just a few times. The CDR3 loop reads CASSPPDGRGQYF. The DNA for the CDR3 is TGTGCCAGCTCACCACCGGATGGGAGGGGGCAGTACTTC. The chain joins TRBV18 to TRBJ2-7; 7 nucleotides line up with TRBD2. This CDR3 has 13 amino acids. CDR1 and CDR2 from the germline V gene are KGHSH and LQKENI. J gave up 9 bases and V 0 bases, and 5 bases lay outside the gene matches.

This clone was picked up a small number of times. This chain uses TRBV5-4 with TRBJ2-5; 7 positions match TRBD1. With 4 bases clipped from V and 4 bases from J, the junction kept 10 bases outside the gene matches. Per the germline V gene, CDR1 is SGHNT and CDR2 is YYREEE (reference sequence). The CDR3 is made up of 15 amino acids. The CDR3: CASSTGQLLGETQYF. The CDR3 DNA reads TGTGCCAGCAGCACGGGACAGCTGTTAGGAGAGACCCAGTACTTC.

This clone appeared once. This specimen includes other DNA sequences encoding the same CDR3. The rearrangement uses TRBV19 and TRBJ1-1; no firm D call. Trimming left V 2 bases short and J 3 bases short, with 7 bases between. Germline CDR1 LNHDA, CDR2 SQIVND (reference sequence). The CDR3 covers 13 residues. The CDR3 DNA is TGTGCCAGTAGTATACGGGGTGACACTGAAGCTTTCTTT. Translated, it gives CASSIRGDTEAFF.

The chain employs TRBV5-1 and TRBJ2-5; the D gene is possibly TRBD1 (5 bases). This CDR3 is built from 14 residues. The V and J ends lost 0 bases and 5 bases respectively, with 11 bases between them. Germline V CDR1 and CDR2: SGHRS, YFSETQ. CDR3 protein: CASSLDLGRETQYF. CDR3 nucleotide sequence: TGCGCCAGCAGCTTGGACCTGGGGCGGGAGACCCAGTACTTC.

This clone was observed a handful of times. The gene calls are TRBV30 and TRBJ1-5; D ambiguous. The CDR3 is 13 amino acids. The V gene's germline CDR1 is GTSNPN and CDR2 SVGIG (reference sequence). V was pared by 2 bases and J by 0 bases, with 5 bases between. DNA for the CDR3: TGTGCCTGGAGTTTTAGTAGCAATCAGCCCCAGCATTTT. It yields the protein CAWSFSSNQPQHF.

V gene TRBV12-5 combines with J gene TRBJ1-4; TRBD1 might be the D (5 bases). This CDR3 region has 13 residues. Per the germline V gene, CDR1 is LGHNT and CDR2 is FRNRAP. Trimming left V 6 bases short and J 3 bases short, with 8 bases between. The CDR3 here is CASGRQSNEKLFF. DNA for the CDR3: TGTGCTAGTGGCCGACAGTCTAATGAAAAACTGTTTTTT.